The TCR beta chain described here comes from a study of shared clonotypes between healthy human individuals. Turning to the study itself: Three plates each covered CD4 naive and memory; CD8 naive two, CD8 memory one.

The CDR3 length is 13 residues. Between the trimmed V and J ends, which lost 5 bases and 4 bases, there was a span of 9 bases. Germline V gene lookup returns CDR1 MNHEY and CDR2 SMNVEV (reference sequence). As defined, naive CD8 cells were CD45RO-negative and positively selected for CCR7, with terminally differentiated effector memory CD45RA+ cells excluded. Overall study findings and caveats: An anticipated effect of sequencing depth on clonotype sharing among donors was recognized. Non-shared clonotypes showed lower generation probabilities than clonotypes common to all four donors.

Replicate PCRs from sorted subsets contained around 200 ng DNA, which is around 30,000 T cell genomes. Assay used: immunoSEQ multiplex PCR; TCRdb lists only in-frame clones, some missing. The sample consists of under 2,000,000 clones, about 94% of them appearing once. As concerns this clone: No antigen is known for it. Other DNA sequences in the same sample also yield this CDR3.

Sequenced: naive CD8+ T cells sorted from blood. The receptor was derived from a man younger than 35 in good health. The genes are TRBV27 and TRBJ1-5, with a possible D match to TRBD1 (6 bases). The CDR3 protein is CASSTGSNQPQHF. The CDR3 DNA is TGTGCCAGCAGTACAGGGTCTAATCAGCCCCAGCATTTT.